A single TCR beta chain is shown here with its context. Its antigen remains unknown. This sample stems from a study of shared clonotypes between healthy human individuals. Study-wide context: Researchers drew samples from a couple of women and three men aged 18 to 49.

Study-wide results and limits: Rarefaction curves obtained for sorted subsets showed sequencing incomplete despite large depth. Researchers sampled blood only, noting tissue repertoires likely differ. Non-shared clonotypes had lower generation probabilities than those shared by all four donors.

The germline V gene encodes CDR1 MDHEN and CDR2 SYDVKM. This CDR3 is built from 14 residues. V lost 6 bases to trimming and J lost 2 bases, with 14 bases between them. Some clones are missing from TCRdb's copy, which holds only in-frame ones; the method was immunoSEQ multiplex PCR. The sample consists of approximately 2.5 million clones, 80% to 95% of them appearing once. The receptor was derived from a man between 18 and 29 years old in good health. Some clones in this sample may be carry-over from other donors' samples. V and J are TRBV28 and TRBJ2-7; D gene uncertain. Sequenced material: naive CD4+ T cells from PBMCs. The subset is: CD45RA+ positively selected. The CDR3 reads CASSSPGSAYEQYF. As DNA, the CDR3 is TGTGCCAGCAGCTCCCCCGGGTCCGCCTACGAGCAGTACTTC.